This T cell receptor (beta chain) stems from a study of cytomegalovirus exposure and HLA in healthy donors. Use of 60 Vbeta and 13 Jbeta primers characterized the PCR. Here immunoSEQ multiplex PCR was the method, and the copy in TCRdb shows in-frame clones only, minus some. In the table there are 200,000 to 250,000 clones, 65% to 75% of which are singletons. As to this clone: Antigen: not known.

Findings and limits, study-wide: Across donors, most TCRs were seen rarely, yet some public ones were widespread.

This TCR came from a woman in her thirties in good health and CMV-seronegative. The specimen was PBMCs.

CDR3: CASSQDASGPAAQFF. CDR3 coding DNA: TGTGCCAGCTCCCAGGATGCTAGCGGGCCAGCTGCGCAGTTCTTC. The chain has TRBV9 and TRBJ2-1; 8 nucleotides agree with TRBD2. Per the germline V gene, CDR1 is SGDLS and CDR2 is YYNGEE. The CDR3 runs to 15 residues. The junction had 18 bases not matched to a gene; V was cut back by 7 bases and J by 12 bases. Full variable domain (missing parts from reference TRBV9 and TRBJ2-1): DSGVTQTPKHLITATGQRVTLRCSPRSGDLSVYWYQQSLDQGLQFLIQYYNGEERAKGNILERFSAQQFPDLHSELNLSSLELGDSALYFCASSQDASGPAAQFFGPGTRLTVL.